This T cell receptor beta chain comes out of a study of cytomegalovirus exposure and HLA in healthy donors (TCRdb year 2017). About the investigation overall: An earlier analysis of about 560 of the donors reported about 260 Gb of sequence data and roughly 120 million unique TCR beta sequences obtained from 150 million to 200 million T cells. An early release that covered 500 to 800 HLA-typed donors contained 250 to 350 gigabases of sequencing data and around 80 million unique TCR sequences. The genetic ancestry cluster associated with self-reported Caucasian donors included 81% of the approximately 430 genotyped donors. The study was designed to test whether signatures of past pathogen exposure could be identified by cataloging public T cell receptors. The study used immunosequencing to profile the T cell repertoires of approximately 640 subjects and linked those repertoires to cytomegalovirus serostatus. A separate validation cohort of roughly 110 different subjects was used in addition to the roughly 700-subject first cohort. To predict cytomegalovirus infection status, the study brought together high-throughput TCR immunosequencing, statistical association of individual TCRs with disease status, and machine learning. In a later analysis, previously published TCR beta repertoires from hundreds of donors were re-analyzed and high-resolution HLA genotyping was added so that TCR occurrence patterns could be studied. In the later analysis, no new phenotypic data were used to find candidate immune exposures; instead, reliance was placed on TCR beta sequences and their occurrence across donors. An earlier analysis of a few hundred of the donors applied high-throughput TCR beta sequencing to assess whether each TCR beta V gene segment acted as functional or pseudogenic. Alongside the repertoire data, information on donor age, sex, ethnicity and CMV serostatus was compiled. Genome-wide SNP genotypes for about 55% of the 666 donors were used in a later genetic analysis, which treated that subset as a discovery cohort. All discovery cohort repertoires had been generated using a single sequencing platform. HLA typing covered class I and class II loci at four-digit resolution. The number of donors typed differed by locus, with about 629-640 for A, B, C, DRB1 and DQB1, 522 for DQA1, over 600 for DPA1, and 450 to 480 for DPB1. About five DR-DQ haplotypes were treated as single units for association and clustering because of strong linkage in the cohort. Across about 370 genotyped donors of the cohort, an average of about 220,000 unique TCR beta nucleotide sequences per donor were sequenced, and roughly 20% of those sequences were non-productive.

The library relied on the immunoSEQ multiplex PCR assay. The multiplex PCR relied on a mix of 60 forward primers for TCR Vbeta segments and 13 reverse primers for TCR Jbeta segments. A multiplex PCR assay on genomic DNA amplified the CDR3 region of rearranged TCR beta genes. The amplified TCR beta libraries were sequenced on the Illumina HiSeq System as 87-base-pair reads. On the study's bioinformatics: A later analysis counted approximately 74 million unique TCR beta chains across the 640 or so repertoires, and 10 million to 11 million of these chains were shared by at least two donors. A nearest-neighbor algorithm error-corrected the raw reads and collapsed the reads into unique sequences, merging closely related sequences to remove PCR and sequencing errors. Alignment of CDR3 sequences to IMGT reference sequences was used to assign V, D and J gene segments. For a sequence to be retained, at least a six-nucleotide match to both a V gene segment and a J gene segment was required. A rearrangement was called productive if the CDR3 had no stop codons and remained in frame with V and J, and every other rearrangement was called non-productive. Following IMGT convention, CDR3 was defined as the stretch from the second conserved V-encoded cysteine up to the conserved J-encoded phenylalanine. The earlier analysis of around 640 of the donors excluded sequences that lacked an unambiguous match to a single V gene segment. An earlier analysis of 550 to 650 of the donors classified V segments as functional when productive rearrangements were above 56.7% and as segregating when the standard deviation between donors was above 5%. A statistical classification framework was developed to diagnose cytomegalovirus status using the catalog of TCR beta chain sequences. A later analysis assigned V and J genes by comparing TCR nucleotide sequences with IMGT/GENE-DB human TR gene sequences. A later analysis assigned CDR3 sequences and most-parsimonious VDJ recombination scenarios with the TCRdist pipeline. In a later analysis, each TCR beta chain was defined by its CDR3 amino acid sequence together with its V-gene family, and reads without a unique V-gene family were excluded. In a later analysis, fewer than 600 highly shared, low-generation-probability nucleotide sequences were removed to address suspected cross-contamination and a sequencing artifact. For each public chain, a later analysis derived a clonal expansion index from normalized ranks of inferred template counts within each repertoire. A later analysis computed generation probabilities with a VDJ recombination model fitted to out-of-frame rearrangements, and checked the results against IGoR. In a later analysis, TCR-TCR, TCR-HLA and TCR-CMV co-occurrence was scored with hypergeometric tests, and a repertoire-size bias correction was applied to TCR pairs. False discovery rates were estimated in a later analysis by permuting HLA or CMV assignments 20 times. In a later analysis, co-occurring TCRs were grouped using DBSCAN, and TCRdist sequence similarity was added for clustering within HLA-allele-positive subsets. Repertoires with fewer than 30,000 or more than 120,000 public chains, plus five repertoires with anomalous nucleotide sharing, were excluded from co-occurrence clustering. TCRdb's version of the immuneACCESS table is confined to in-frame rearrangements and falls short of the full clone set. An unresolved V gene accounts for under half of the shortfall where checked; the remainder is of unknown origin. V and J calls and clone size are copied from that table; D and trimming were computed from the DNA. The sample's clone listing holds fewer than 250,000 clones. Jointly, the top ten make up under 1% of the sample.

The CDR3 sequence holds 13 residues, the cysteine and phenylalanine included. The DNA shown is the 39-base CDR3, in frame from base 1. The CDR1 and CDR2 encoded by the germline V gene (reference sequence) are SSHAT and FNYEAQ. At the junction V is shortened by 5 bases and J by 0 bases, with 8 bases in between. The cohort comprised 710 or so healthy bone marrow donors. At the time of sampling, every cohort member was nominally healthy, though immune exposures that went unrecorded were likely present. The donor tested CMV seropositive and was one of the 289 seropositive cohort members. Every donor gave a peripheral blood sample, and the peripheral blood mononuclear cells from that sample were used for TCR beta sequencing. The Qiagen DNeasy Blood Extraction Kit was used to extract genomic DNA from the blood cell samples. What the research found in general, with its limitations: Linkage disequilibrium might explain the correlated functional status among segregating V segments, but an unknown experimental factor could not be excluded. Assigning TCR associations to individual alleles was difficult when HLA alleles, especially DR and DQ, strongly co-occurred. V-gene and J-gene trimming of TCR beta chains was associated with a missense DCLRE1C variant in a later genetic analysis, and the association was replicated in an independent cohort. Some IMGT-functional V segments, including TRBV6-2 and TRBV6-3, could not be distinguished by the 87-base-pair reads and were therefore excluded. Sequencing depth was assumed to be roughly uniform across donors in the presence/absence analyses, though that assumption may not hold. In a later analysis, the rate of TCR association differed among HLA loci, with DRB1 alleles having the most associated TCRs and HLA-C alleles having the fewest. In a later genetic analysis, fewer N-insertions in productive TCRs were reported among donors in an Asian-associated ancestry cluster than the 666-donor mean. Because counts were too low, some 17 rarely observed V segments, including chromosome 9 orphons, were excluded from the earlier analysis of 587 of the donors. Immune exposure information for the cohort was limited to CMV serostatus. Only TCR beta chains were sequenced in this cohort, and the absence of alpha or paired-chain data limited detectable features. In a later analysis, HLA-associated TCR beta chains were found to be more clonally expanded and to have lower generation probabilities than equally common non-associated chains. In an earlier analysis of approximately 590 of the donors, most TCR beta V segments appeared in productive rearrangements about 90% or about 30% of the time, broadly matching IMGT annotations. In the study, some 180 TCR beta chains were listed as associated with cytomegalovirus. Because HLA typing was missing for some donors at each locus, association tests included only the typed subset. A further reported finding was that TCR beta sequences accurately predicted the HLA-A and HLA-B alleles for most subjects in the first cohort. In a later analysis, over 15,000 TCR beta sequences were associated with specific HLA alleles at a false discovery rate of 0.05. A few of the identified cytomegalovirus-associated TCR beta chains were confirmed in vitro to be specific for cytomegalovirus antigens. In both the original and validation cohorts, the classifier was reported to diagnose cytomegalovirus status with high specificity and sensitivity. Most TCR sequences were seen in very few donors, while some public TCRs were found in many individuals. A cluster of highly shared sequence variants was judged likely to be a technical artifact of the sequencing pipeline. According to a later analysis, most CMV-associated TCR beta chains appeared to be HLA-restricted, and the HLA associations seemed to be driven largely by CMV exposure. In a later analysis, several top co-occurrence clusters were reported to appear linked to parvovirus B19, influenza, CMV and Epstein-Barr virus. The authors suggested that the approach could potentially be generalized to other disease states and immunological phenotypes.

A word on this clone: What this receptor recognizes is not known.

The source of this sequence is a woman aged 30 to 39 in good health and CMV-seropositive. The receptor chain draws on TRBV7-7 and TRBJ2-7, with TRBD1 tentatively as D gene (6 bases match). The sample comprised PBMCs. The CDR3 protein is CASSKGHSYEQYF. The DNA reads TGTGCCAGCAGCAAGGGACACTCCTACGAGCAGTACTTC.